This T cell receptor beta chain was profiled in a study of blood T cell repertoires in COVID-19. The wider study: Donors in the United States, Italy and Spain gave samples during acute or convalescent COVID-19.

Germline lookup yields CDR1 SSHAT and CDR2 FNYEAQ (reference sequence). V lost 2 bases to trimming and J lost 7 bases; unmatched junction nucleotides: 6. The length of the CDR3 is 15 residues. Original handling: Estimation of nucleated cell counts was performed using reference gene primer amplification. The repertoire was sequenced with immunoSEQ multiplex PCR; TCRdb's copy has only in-frame clones and lacks some. D and trimming come from the DNA, and the V and J calls and clone size come from that table. This sample yields about 160,000 clones, of which approximately 81% are seen a single time; roughly 10% belongs to the top ten.

The source is a woman of 80 years or more with active or convalescent COVID-19. The V and J genes are TRBV7-7 and TRBJ2-1; TRBD2 agrees at 9 bases. Material for sequencing was peripheral blood. This CDR3 reads CASSLSREGWNEQFF. CDR3 nucleotides: TGTGCCAGCAGCTTATCGCGGGAGGGCTGGAATGAGCAGTTCTTC. The full variable domain, its missing parts supplied by reference TRBV7-7 and TRBJ2-1, is GAGVSQSPRYKVTKRGQDVTLRCDPISSHATLYWYQQALGQGPEFLTYFNYEAQPDKSGLPSDRFSAERPEGSISTLTIQRTEQRDSAMYRCASSLSREGWNEQFFGPGTRLTVL.